Listed below are T cell receptor beta chains from one sample, sequenced in a study of cytomegalovirus exposure and HLA in healthy donors. Here immunoSEQ multiplex PCR was the method, and the copy in TCRdb shows in-frame clones only, minus some. This table has roughly 160,000 clones, roughly 75% appearing once. Sequencing was carried out using PBMCs. These receptors all stem from a female donor in good health and CMV-seronegative. The CDR3 runs from the conserved cysteine through the conserved F or W. Fields, in order: CDR3 DNA, CDR3 protein, J gene, D gene, V gene, clone size. A D gene is named only where the DNA matches it firmly. Clone size appears in some rows only: once, few, many, or a class for an expanded clone.

CDR3nt: TGTGCCAGCAGTGAAGGGGGGCGACAGGGCTATGGCTACACCTTC; CDR3aa: CASSEGGRQGYGYTF; j_gene: TRBJ1-2; d_gene: TRBD1; v_gene: TRBV2; abundance: few
CDR3nt: TGTGCCAGCAGCTTAGCGGGCGGGGGGGAGACCCAGTACTTC; CDR3aa: CASSLAGGGETQYF; j_gene: TRBJ2-5; d_gene: TRBD2; v_gene: TRBV7-2; abundance: NA
CDR3nt: TGCGCCAGCAGTCAAGATTTCGGACAGTCCTACGAGCAGTACTTC; CDR3aa: CASSQDFGQSYEQYF; j_gene: TRBJ2-7; d_gene: NA; v_gene: TRBV4-3; abundance: NA
CDR3nt: TGTGCCAGCAGTGAAGTTCAGGGGGCGATGGGCAATCAGCCCCAGCATTTT; CDR3aa: CASSEVQGAMGNQPQHF; j_gene: TRBJ1-5; d_gene: TRBD1; v_gene: TRBV6-1; abundance: NA
CDR3nt: TGTGCCAGCAGTGAATTTAATCGCGTCCTGACTTTC; CDR3aa: CASSEFNRVLTF; j_gene: TRBJ2-6; d_gene: NA; v_gene: TRBV25-1; abundance: few
CDR3nt: TGTGCCAGCAGTTTGTCCAGCTATGGCTACACCTTC; CDR3aa: CASSLSSYGYTF; j_gene: TRBJ1-2; d_gene: NA; v_gene: TRBV28; abundance: NA
CDR3nt: TGCGCCAGCAGCGCGGAGGTAAGCGCGGAGCAAGAGACCCAGTACTTC; CDR3aa: CASSAEVSAEQETQYF; j_gene: TRBJ2-5; d_gene: NA; v_gene: TRBV5-1; abundance: once
CDR3nt: TGTGCCAGCAGTTACTCGAGGGTGCCAGGGGGCGTCGAGCAGTACTTC; CDR3aa: CASSYSRVPGGVEQYF; j_gene: TRBJ2-7; d_gene: TRBD1; v_gene: TRBV6-5; abundance: NA
CDR3nt: TGTGCCAGCAGCGGAATCGGACTAGCGGGCGATTCACAAGAGACCCAGTACTTC; CDR3aa: CASSGIGLAGDSQETQYF; j_gene: TRBJ2-5; d_gene: TRBD2; v_gene: TRBV11-2; abundance: NA
CDR3nt: TGTGCCAGCAGCTTAGCGCCAGGGGCTGGAAACACCATATATTTT; CDR3aa: CASSLAPGAGNTIYF; j_gene: TRBJ1-3; d_gene: NA; v_gene: TRBV7-2; abundance: NA
CDR3nt: TGTGCCAGCAGCCAAGATGTTCAGAACTCTGGGGCCAACGTCCTGACTTTC; CDR3aa: CASSQDVQNSGANVLTF; j_gene: TRBJ2-6; d_gene: NA; v_gene: TRBV4-2; abundance: NA
CDR3nt: TGTGCCAGCAGTTACCCAACAGGGGGCTACGACTATGGCTACACCTTC; CDR3aa: CASSYPTGGYDYGYTF; j_gene: TRBJ1-2; d_gene: TRBD1; v_gene: TRBV6-6; abundance: NA
CDR3nt: TGCAGCGTTGACTACACAGATACGCAGTATTTT; CDR3aa: CSVDYTDTQYF; j_gene: TRBJ2-3; d_gene: NA; v_gene: TRBV29-1; abundance: NA
CDR3nt: TGTGCCAGTGGTCCGTCAGGTGGCGGGGGACGCTACAATGAGCAGTTCTTC; CDR3aa: CASGPSGGGGRYNEQFF; j_gene: TRBJ2-1; d_gene: TRBD2; v_gene: TRBV12-5; abundance: NA
CDR3nt: TGTGCCAGCAGCTTAGGCTCCGGGGGGGGTTCAGATACGCAGTATTTT; CDR3aa: CASSLGSGGGSDTQYF; j_gene: TRBJ2-3; d_gene: TRBD2; v_gene: TRBV7-6; abundance: NA